A single sample gave rise to the 19 T cell receptor beta chains below, sequenced in a study of blood T cells in healthy people across ages. PCR was performed a second time for roughly 7 to 12 cycles using a sample-barcoded 5' primer and a J-beta primer mix. One entry per CDR3 protein results from TCRdb running MiXCR on the 5' RACE reads. The sample contains 1,800,000 or so distinct CDR3 sequences, roughly 43% of which appear only once. Sequencing input: blood. The receptor set was obtained from a human donor in good health.

This clonotype was picked up a small number of times. The V call is TRBV7-2, the J call TRBJ2-7, with 7 bases matching TRBD2. The germline gives CDR1 SGHTA, CDR2 FQGNSA. V gave up 7 bases and J gave up 1 base; unmatched junction bases: 10. The CDR3 covers 15 residues. The CDR3 DNA reads TGTGCCAGCATCGGCATGGGGGAGGGGTCCTACGAGCAGTACTTC. Its protein is CASIGMGEGSYEQYF.

This clonotype occurred a few times. V usage is TRBV7-8 and J usage is TRBJ2-4, with 11 bases identical to TRBD2. This CDR3 comprises 14 residues. Germline CDR1 is SGHVS and CDR2 is FQNEAQ. V shed 9 bases and J 13 bases; nucleotides not matched to a gene: 14. CDR3 nucleotides: TGTGCCAGTCATTATAGCGGGGGGGCTGAAGAGCAGTACTTC. It specifies CASHYSGGAEEQYF.

This clonotype was observed a few times. This chain links TRBV5-1 with TRBJ2-3; TRBD1 agrees at 10 bases. V lost 0 bases, J lost 4 bases, and 8 bases stayed unmatched. Germline lookup yields CDR1 SGHRS and CDR2 YFSETQ. CDR3 length equals 17 residues. Here the CDR3 reads CASSLEVGDRGADTQYF. The CDR3 DNA reads as TGCGCCAGCAGCTTGGAAGTTGGGGACAGGGGCGCAGATACGCAGTATTTT.

The sample holds a few counts of this clonotype. The chain uses TRBV4-3 and TRBJ2-3, with D perhaps matching TRBD1 (6 bases). The CDR3 is made up of 19 amino acids. Trimming removed 0 bases from V and 6 bases from J, with 25 bases in between. Germline V gene data show CDR1 as LGHNA and CDR2 as YSLEER. The CDR3 region is CASSQDPGDRTFIPDTQYF. The CDR3 region has the DNA TGCGCCAGCAGCCAAGACCCCGGAGACAGGACTTTCATTCCGGATACGCAGTATTTT.

This rearrangement joins TRBV9 to TRBJ2-5; 7 bases fit TRBD2. Germline CDR1 reads SGDLS; CDR2 reads YYNGEE. The V segment lost 2 bases and the J segment 5 bases; nucleotides outside the gene matches: 6. The CDR3 is 14 residues long. The DNA for the CDR3 is TGTGCCAGCAGCGTCACTAGCGAAGTCGAGACCCAGTACTTC. Amino acids: CASSVTSEVETQYF.

CDR3 loop: CASSLAGGLAIYEQYF. In nucleotides, the CDR3 is TGTGCCAGCAGCTTAGCGGGGGGACTAGCGATCTACGAGCAGTACTTC. The chain carries TRBV7-2 and TRBJ2-7, with 10 nucleotides matching TRBD2. CDR1 SGHTA and CDR2 FQGNSA come from the germline V gene. The CDR3 runs to 16 residues. The V segment lost 0 bases and the J segment 3 bases; nucleotides outside the gene matches: 5.

A note on this clonotype: The germline gene is not matched at one end of the junction; a read error may be the cause. The chain joins TRBV20-1 to TRBJ2-1, with D possibly being TRBD2 (5 bases). CDR1 and CDR2 from the germline V gene are DFQATT and SNEGSKA (reference sequence). CDR3 size: 15 residues. The CDR3 sequence is CSARVTTQGGNKQFF. The CDR3 DNA is TGCAGTGCTAGAGTGACAACCCAAGGAGGCAATAAGCAGTTCTTC.

This clonotype was detected a few times. V is TRBV15 and J is TRBJ2-5; D is perhaps TRBD2 (5 bases). The germline V and J ends were trimmed by 1 base and 3 bases, with 9 bases remaining between them. Per germline, CDR1 LNHNV and CDR2 YYDKDF (reference sequence). The CDR3 spans 14 residues. CDR3 sequence: CATSRVREKETQYF. The CDR3 nucleotides read TGTGCCACCAGCAGAGTCCGGGAAAAAGAGACCCAGTACTTC. Drawing the rest from reference TRBV15 and TRBJ2-5, the complete variable domain is DAMVIQNPRYQVTQFGKPVTLSCSQTLNHNVMYWYQQKSSQAPKLLFHYYDKDFNNEADTPDNFQSRRPNTSFCFLDIRSPGLGDTAMYLCATSRVREKETQYFGPGTRLLVL.

This clonotype was detected only a few times. This chain uses TRBV7-2 with TRBJ1-5; a weak D match, TRBD1 (6 bases). The V end was cut by 6 bases, the J end by 6 bases, with 18 bases between. Germline CDR1 and CDR2: SGHTA and FQGNSA. The CDR3 spans 15 residues. The CDR3 bases are TGTGCCAGCAGTAATACAGGGTATCAGGGTCAGCCCCAGCATTTT. Its protein product is CASSNTGYQGQPQHF. Full variable domain (rest looked up from reference TRBV7-2 and TRBJ1-5): GAGVSQSPSNKVTEKGKDVELRCDPISGHTALYWYRQSLGQGLEFLIYFQGNSAPDKSGLPSDRFSAERTGGSVSTLTIQRTQQEDSAVYLCASSNTGYQGQPQHFGDGTRLSIL.

This clonotype came up a few times. This rearrangement joins TRBV11-2 to TRBJ1-2; a weak D match, TRBD1 (6 bases). Trimming shortened V by 6 bases and J by 7 bases, and 21 bases separated the two germline ends. Germline V gives CDR1 SGHAT, CDR2 FQNNGV. The CDR3 spans 15 residues. CDR3 DNA: TGTGCCAGCAGTTCCAAAAGTGGGGGGGCCGGTGGCTACACCTTC. It codes for CASSSKSGGAGGYTF.

This chain joins TRBV4-3 and TRBJ2-7; 7 bases fit TRBD2. Germline V gives CDR1 LGHNA, CDR2 YSLEER. After removal of 1 base from V and 2 bases from J, the junction contained 11 bases not matched to a gene. The CDR3 covers 17 residues. In nucleotides, the CDR3 is TGCGCCAGCAGCCAAGTCACCGGGGGGACTACCACCTACGAGCAGTACTTC. Translating gives CASSQVTGGTTTYEQYF.

The rearrangement joins TRBV5-1 to TRBJ2-5; TRBD1 aligns across 7 bases. The junction had 5 bases not matched to a gene; V was cut back by 2 bases and J by 4 bases. Germline loops: CDR1 SGHRS, CDR2 YFSETQ. This CDR3 is built from 14 residues. The CDR3, as DNA: TGCGCCAGCAGCTTCCTGGGACAGATAGAGACCCAGTACTTC. The encoded protein is CASSFLGQIETQYF.

J is TRBJ1-5 and V is TRBV6-6; 9 bases match TRBD1. This CDR3 has 15 residues. Looked up from germline, CDR1 is MNHNY and CDR2 is SVGAGI (reference sequence). V dropped 6 bases and J dropped 6; count of bases not matched to a gene: 9. The CDR3 spells CASSRRTGEGQPQHF. The CDR3 DNA follows: TGTGCCAGCAGCCGAAGGACAGGGGAAGGTCAGCCCCAGCATTTT.

The gene calls are TRBV2 and TRBJ1-1; D unresolved. The CDR3 is 13 residues long. CDR1 SNHLY and CDR2 FYNNEI come from the germline V gene. Trimming stripped 7 bases from V and 4 bases from J, with 13 bases between. DNA for the CDR3: TGTGCCAGCATCTCGGAGACGAGCACTGAAGCTTTCTTT. Translated, it gives CASISETSTEAFF. Full variable domain (rest looked up from reference TRBV2 and TRBJ1-1): EPEVTQTPSHQVTQMGQEVILRCVPISNHLYFYWYRQILGQKVEFLVSFYNNEISEKSEIFDDQFSVERPDGSNFTLKIRSTKLEDSAMYFCASISETSTEAFFGQGTRLTVV.

The chain employs TRBV5-6 and TRBJ1-5, with 10 nucleotides matching TRBD1. J lost 6 bases, V lost 2 bases, and 8 bases had no gene match. Per the germline V gene, CDR1 is SGHDT and CDR2 is YYEEEE. The CDR3 has 16 residues. CDR3 in amino acids: CASSFGTGAGGQPQHF. For the CDR3, the DNA is TGTGCCAGCAGCTTCGGGACAGGGGCCGGGGGTCAGCCCCAGCATTTT.

This clonotype showed up just a few times. V and J are TRBV19 and TRBJ1-5, with unresolved D. Germline V gives CDR1 LNHDA, CDR2 SQIVND (reference sequence). V shed 1 base and J shed 4 bases, with 5 bases lying between them. CDR3 length equals 13 residues. The CDR3 here is CASSIGGNQPQHF. The CDR3 DNA sequence: TGTGCCAGTAGTATAGGAGGAAATCAGCCCCAGCATTTT. Using reference TRBV19 and TRBJ1-5 for the parts outside the CDR3, the full variable domain is DGGITQSPKYLFRKEGQNVTLSCEQNLNHDAMYWYRQDPGQGLRLIYYSQIVNDFQKGDIAEGYSVSREKKESFPLTVTSAQKNPTAFYLCASSIGGNQPQHFGDGTRLSIL.

A few counts support this clonotype. The chain combines TRBV4-3 with TRBJ1-5; D is unresolved. The length of the CDR3 is 14 residues. Germline values: CDR1 LGHNA, CDR2 YSLEER. Trimming removed 1 base from V and 4 bases from J, with 8 bases in between. The CDR3 DNA follows: TGCGCCAGCAGCCAAGCGCCTTTTAATCAGCCCCAGCATTTT. Translated: CASSQAPFNQPQHF.

V gene TRBV5-1 combines with J gene TRBJ2-1; 8 bases line up with TRBD2. CDR3 length: 18 amino acids. CDR1 and CDR2 (germline): SGHRS, YFSETQ. J gave up 1 base and V 0 bases, and 9 bases lay outside the gene matches. CDR3 sequence reads: CASSLVGGGMGSYNEQFF. Written as DNA, the CDR3 is TGCGCCAGCAGCTTGGTCGGGGGGGGAATGGGTTCCTACAATGAGCAGTTCTTC.

The chain recombines TRBV9 with TRBJ1-2; TRBD1 matches 7 bases. After removal of 6 bases from V and 2 bases from J, the junction contained 13 bases not matched to a gene. The CDR3 length is 16 residues. In germline, CDR1 is SGDLS, CDR2 YYNGEE. CDR3 coding DNA: TGTGCCAGCACGGAATCGATAGGGGGCTTGAACTATGGCTACACCTTC. Translated: CASTESIGGLNYGYTF.